Presented here are 29 T cell receptor beta chains from one specimen sequenced in a study of human T cells and chemical hapten exposure. MiXCR, applied by TCRdb to the RACE reads, yields one record per CDR3 protein. The repertoire includes approximately 160,000 distinct CDR3 sequences, about 30% of them detected once, and around 1.9% sits in the top ten. As to time point: patch test 3, about 24 weeks after DPC sensitization. Sample treatment: therapeutic diphenylcyclopropenone sensitization with weekly scalp DPC. The material sequenced was whole blood, taken in connection with sensitization to the hapten diphenylcyclopropenone (DPC). The source is a woman aged 18 to 35 with alopecia areata. Some clones in this sample may be carry-over from other donors' samples.

The table lists this clonotype with a few counts. The chain couples TRBV3-1 to TRBJ2-1; 12 bases match TRBD2. J lost 10 bases, V lost 3 bases, and 10 bases had no gene match. The CDR3 covers 16 residues. Germline CDR1 and CDR2: LGHDT and YNNKEL (reference sequence). The CDR3 here is CASSQDPSGGAGEQFF. In DNA form, the CDR3 reads TGTGCCAGCAGCCAGGACCCTAGCGGGGGGGCCGGGGAGCAGTTCTTC.

The DNA for the CDR3 is TGCGCCAGCAGCCAAGAGCCCGGGTACGAGCAGTACTTC. Residues: CASSQEPGYEQYF. The rearrangement links TRBV4-1 to TRBJ2-7; unclear D gene. Trimming stripped 0 bases from V and 4 bases from J, with 7 bases between. This CDR3 has 13 residues. The V gene's germline CDR1 is MGHRA and CDR2 YSYEKL.

This rearrangement joins TRBV6-6 to TRBJ2-5; 10 bases are shared with TRBD2. The ends lost 7 bases at V and 5 bases at J; junction bases unmatched: 19. The germline V gene has CDR1 MNHNY and CDR2 SVGAGI (reference sequence). The CDR3 spans 18 residues. CDR3 sequence (DNA): TGTGCCAGCAAGCGCGGAGGGCTAGCGGGGGCCCCTGGGGAGACCCAGTACTTC. Translation: CASKRGGLAGAPGETQYF.

This clonotype was seen many times. The V call is TRBV2, the J call TRBJ1-2, with D unclear. CDR3 length: 12 amino acids. Germline-derived CDR1 and CDR2 are SNHLY and FYNNEI. V was shortened by 4 bases and J by 4 bases, with 7 bases between the two germline ends. CDR3 region: CASSGESYGYTF. For the CDR3, the DNA is TGTGCCAGCAGTGGGGAGAGCTATGGCTACACCTTC.

This clonotype was seen a handful of times. The chain couples TRBV5-1 to TRBJ2-1; D is perhaps TRBD2 (6 bases). The CDR3 length is 13 residues. Germline lookup yields CDR1 SGHRS and CDR2 YFSETQ. The germline V and J ends were trimmed by 4 bases and 7 bases, with 12 bases remaining between them. CDR3 sequence reads: CASSLQTRNEQFF. CDR3 sequence (DNA): TGCGCCAGCAGCCTCCAGACTAGAAATGAGCAGTTCTTC.

The chain couples TRBV30 to TRBJ2-3; no clear D gene. V was pared by 4 bases and J by 6 bases, with 5 bases between. Germline V gene sequence: CDR1 GTSNPN, CDR2 SVGIG (reference sequence). This CDR3 spans 10 amino acids. The CDR3 DNA reads as TGTGCCTGGAAGGTGGATACGCAGTATTTT. Its translation is CAWKVDTQYF.

This chain joins TRBV20-1 and TRBJ1-1; no clear D gene. Germline V lookup: CDR1 DFQATT, CDR2 SNEGSKA (reference sequence). Trimming cost V 2 bases and J 5 bases, with 12 bases left between them. The CDR3 runs 13 residues. The CDR3 region has the DNA TGCAGTGCTAGATTGGCAGGCGGGACTGAAGCTTTCTTT. Its protein product is CSARLAGGTEAFF.

This clonotype has a handful of counts. J is TRBJ2-2 and V is TRBV11-2; 7 nucleotides line up with TRBD1. Germline lookup yields CDR1 SGHAT and CDR2 FQNNGV. The CDR3 consists of 15 residues. V trimming: 9 bases; J trimming: 0 bases; junction bases outside the gene matches: 7. The chain's CDR3 is CASRGQRSNTGELFF. CDR3 coding DNA: TGTGCCAGTCGGGGACAGCGTTCGAACACCGGGGAGCTGTTTTTT.

CDR3: CASSTPSGMRSPLHF. CDR3 sequence (DNA): TGTGCCAGCAGCACACCTTCAGGAATGCGATCACCCCTCCACTTT. This chain links TRBV11-1 with TRBJ1-6; D is unclear. The CDR3 is made up of 15 amino acids. With 5 bases removed from V and 10 bases from J, the gap between germline ends came to 18 bases. Germline CDR1 is SGHAT and CDR2 is FQDESV (reference sequence).

The rearrangement joins TRBV4-2 to TRBJ2-1; no clear D. V gave up 2 bases and J gave up 5 bases, with 13 bases separating them. Germline CDR1 and CDR2: LGHNA and YNFKEQ. The CDR3 loop spans 15 amino acids. CDR3: CASSQREDPHNEQFF. The CDR3 coding sequence is TGTGCCAGCAGCCAAAGAGAGGACCCCCACAATGAGCAGTTCTTC.

The gene calls are TRBV7-9 and TRBJ2-2, with D possibly called TRBD1 or TRBD2 (5 bases each). The CDR3 length is 15 residues. V was clipped by 2 bases and J by 3 bases, with 10 bases between them. CDR1 and CDR2 from the germline V gene are SEHNR and FQNEAQ (reference sequence). CDR3 nucleotides: TGTGCCAGCAGCTTAAGGGACGGCGACACCGGGGAGCTGTTTTTT. This sequence encodes CASSLRDGDTGELFF.

The V gene is TRBV7-2, the J gene TRBJ2-1; TRBD2 aligns across 11 bases. Germline-derived CDR1 and CDR2 are SGHTA and FQGNSA. The J segment lost 7 bases and the V segment lost 3 bases, leaving 2 bases of the junction unmatched. The CDR3 contains 14 residues. CDR3 protein: CASSFTSGSNEQFF. The DNA of the CDR3 is TGTGCCAGCAGCTTTACTAGCGGGAGTAATGAGCAGTTCTTC.

V and J are TRBV4-1 and TRBJ1-3; D is unresolved. Germline CDR1 is MGHRA and CDR2 is YSYEKL. V was shortened by 0 bases and J by 0 bases, with 6 bases between the two germline ends. There are 15 residues in the CDR3. CDR3 amino acids: CASSQERLSGNTIYF. In nucleotides, the CDR3 is TGCGCCAGCAGCCAAGAACGGCTCTCTGGAAACACCATATATTTT.

The table lists this clonotype with a few counts. The CDR3 coding sequence is TGTGCCAGCACCGGACTAGGCTCCTACGAGCAGTACTTC. This translates into CASTGLGSYEQYF. The chain couples TRBV12-3 or TRBV12-4 to TRBJ2-7; TRBD2 matches 7 bases. CDR3 length: 13 amino acids. V lost 7 bases to trimming and J lost 0 bases; unmatched junction nucleotides: 3.

The gene calls are TRBV15 and TRBJ2-5, with D tentatively TRBD2 (6 bases). V was cut by 5 bases and J by 2 bases, with 12 bases left in between. The CDR3 length is 14 residues. Germline V gives CDR1 LNHNV, CDR2 YYDKDF (reference sequence). The CDR3, as DNA: TGTGCCACCAGCCACCCGACTAGACAAGAGACCCAGTACTTC. Its translation is CATSHPTRQETQYF.

The CDR3 spells CSAGGGPTYEQYF. The DNA for the CDR3 is TGCAGTGCGGGGGGAGGCCCGACGTATGAGCAGTACTTC. The chain uses TRBV20-1 and TRBJ2-7, with a possible D match to TRBD2 (6 bases). The germline V gene has CDR1 DFQATT and CDR2 SNEGSKA (reference sequence). This CDR3 is built from 13 residues. The ends were cut back, 6 bases at V and 7 bases at J, with 19 bases in the middle.

The chain's CDR3 is CASGTGTGGYEQYF. The CDR3 region has the DNA TGTGCCAGCGGAACCGGGACAGGGGGCTACGAGCAGTACTTC. V is TRBV25-1 and J is TRBJ2-7, with 11 bases matching TRBD1. V gave up 8 bases and J gave up 3 bases; unmatched junction bases: 6. The CDR3 spans 14 residues. Germline V gene sequence: CDR1 MGHDK, CDR2 SYGVNS.

CDR3 coding DNA: TGTGCCAGCACCGAAAGGCCCTCTCCGAGGGGTGTTGAAGCTTTCTTT. It codes for CASTERPSPRGVEAFF. The chain is built from TRBV11-2 and TRBJ1-1; TRBD1 might be the D (5 bases). The length of the CDR3 is 16 residues. Looked up from germline, CDR1 is SGHAT and CDR2 is FQNNGV. Trimming cost V 7 bases and J 7 bases, with 25 bases left between them.

This clonotype was counted only a few times. The chain recombines TRBV9 with TRBJ1-6; 7 bases fit TRBD1. Germline assignment: CDR1 SGDLS and CDR2 YYNGEE. The length of the CDR3 is 16 residues. The J segment lost 7 bases and the V segment lost 4 bases, leaving 11 bases of the junction unmatched. DNA for the CDR3: TGTGCCAGCAGCCACCCACCCCAGGGGGGAAATTCACCCCTCCACTTT. Protein sequence: CASSHPPQGGNSPLHF.

The chain couples TRBV9 to TRBJ2-1; D may be TRBD1 or TRBD2 (5 bases each). CDR1 is SGDLS and CDR2 is YYNGEE in the germline V gene. Trimming removed 3 bases from V and 5 bases from J, with 15 bases in between. CDR3 size: 15 residues. Here the CDR3 reads CASSGGTLGDNEQFF. The DNA of the CDR3 is TGTGCCAGCAGCGGAGGGACCTTAGGGGACAATGAGCAGTTCTTC.

V gene TRBV7-2 combines with J gene TRBJ1-1; tentatively, D is TRBD1 (6 bases). Germline CDR1 SGHTA, CDR2 FQGNSA. The CDR3 consists of 15 residues. With 5 bases removed from V and 1 base from J, the gap between germline ends came to 14 bases. CDR3 sequence: CASSLMARGNTEAFF. CDR3 DNA sequence: TGTGCCAGCAGCCTTATGGCCAGGGGGAACACTGAAGCTTTCTTT.

This clonotype has just a few counts. The genes are TRBV29-1 and TRBJ1-1, with 10 bases identical to TRBD1. The germline V gene has CDR1 SQVTM and CDR2 ANQGSEA. V was pared by 8 bases and J by 0 bases, with 9 bases of the junction left unmatched. The CDR3 runs 15 residues. This CDR3 reads CSSTGTGALNTEAFF. The CDR3 DNA is TGCAGCAGCACCGGGACAGGGGCTTTGAACACTGAAGCTTTCTTT.

The V call is TRBV4-2, the J call TRBJ2-3; 9 nucleotides agree with TRBD2. Per germline, CDR1 LGHNA and CDR2 YNFKEQ. This CDR3 is 17 amino acids long. V lost 0 bases and J lost 2; bases outside the gene matches: 6. The CDR3 DNA sequence: TGTGCCAGCAGCCAAGAGCCTAGCGGGGCCTACACAGATACGCAGTATTTT. Amino acid sequence: CASSQEPSGAYTDTQYF.

The chain uses TRBV29-1 and TRBJ2-1, with D hard to call. Germline CDR1 SQVTM, CDR2 ANQGSEA. V was pared by 6 bases and J by 6 bases, with 12 bases between. CDR3 size: 12 residues. The CDR3 coding sequence is TGCAGCGTCTCGATTGGGCCCAATGAGCAGTTCTTC. The encoded protein is CSVSIGPNEQFF.

This chain uses TRBV12-3 or TRBV12-4 with TRBJ2-5; 11 nucleotides agree with TRBD1. The junction had 3 bases not matched to a gene; V was cut back by 4 bases and J by 5 bases. The CDR3 runs 14 residues. The CDR3 region has the DNA TGTGCCAGCAGTTCGGACAGGGGGCGTGAGACCCAGTACTTC. Its translation is CASSSDRGRETQYF.

The J gene is TRBJ2-1, the V gene TRBV7-9; unclear D gene. CDR1 is SEHNR, CDR2 FQNEAQ, per germline (reference sequence). Trimming shortened V by 5 bases and J by 6 bases, and 5 bases separated the two germline ends. This CDR3 region has 11 residues. The CDR3 nucleotides are TGTGCCAGCAGCGGCCCCAATGAGCAGTTCTTC. Residues: CASSGPNEQFF.

This clonotype has only a few counts. The rearrangement joins TRBV12-3 or TRBV12-4 to TRBJ1-3; a weak D match, TRBD1 (6 bases). The CDR3 is 14 residues long. Trimming pared 6 bases from V and 3 bases from J, leaving 12 bases between. Here the CDR3 reads CASSSRGGGNTIYF. CDR3 DNA sequence: TGTGCCAGCAGCTCCAGGGGCGGTGGAAACACCATATATTTT.

This clonotype showed up just a few times. The chain uses TRBV2 and TRBJ1-5; D gene uncertain. The V gene's germline CDR1 is SNHLY and CDR2 FYNNEI. The CDR3 extends over 12 amino acids. Trimming shortened V by 2 bases and J by 9 bases, and 8 bases separated the two germline ends. The CDR3 DNA sequence: TGTGCCAGCAGTGAAAGCGGGAGGCCCCAGCATTTT. The encoded protein is CASSESGRPQHF. The variable domain in full, completed from reference TRBV2 and TRBJ1-5, reads EPEVTQTPSHQVTQMGQEVILRCVPISNHLYFYWYRQILGQKVEFLVSFYNNEISEKSEIFDDQFSVERPDGSNFTLKIRSTKLEDSAMYFCASSESGRPQHFGDGTRLSIL.

In its sample, this clonotype was seen a few times. The chain recombines TRBV10-3 with TRBJ2-7; no firm D call. The CDR3 is 13 amino acids. Trimming stripped 7 bases from V and 2 bases from J, with 12 bases between. Germline V lookup: CDR1 ENHRY, CDR2 SYGVKD. The CDR3 DNA reads as TGTGCCATCACCCAGGCTACGACCTACGAGCAGTACTTC. Protein sequence: CAITQATTYEQYF.